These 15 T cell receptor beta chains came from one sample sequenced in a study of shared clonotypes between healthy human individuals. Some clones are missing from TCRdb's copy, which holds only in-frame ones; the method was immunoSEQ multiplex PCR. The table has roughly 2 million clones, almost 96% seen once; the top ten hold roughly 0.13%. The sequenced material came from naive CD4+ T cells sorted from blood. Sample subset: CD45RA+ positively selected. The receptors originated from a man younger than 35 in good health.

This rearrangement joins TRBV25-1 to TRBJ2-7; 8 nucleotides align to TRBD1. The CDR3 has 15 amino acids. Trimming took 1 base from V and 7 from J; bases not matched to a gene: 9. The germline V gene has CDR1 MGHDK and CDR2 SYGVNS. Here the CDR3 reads CASSELGQGAGEQYF. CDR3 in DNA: TGTGCCAGCAGTGAATTAGGTCAGGGGGCAGGGGAGCAGTACTTC.

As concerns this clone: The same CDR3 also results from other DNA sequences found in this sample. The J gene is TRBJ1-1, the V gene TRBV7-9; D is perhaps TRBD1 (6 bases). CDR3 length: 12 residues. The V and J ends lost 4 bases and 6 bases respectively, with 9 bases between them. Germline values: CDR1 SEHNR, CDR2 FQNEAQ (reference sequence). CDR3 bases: TGTGCCAGCAGCTCAAGGGGGGCTGAAGCTTTCTTT. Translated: CASSSRGAEAFF. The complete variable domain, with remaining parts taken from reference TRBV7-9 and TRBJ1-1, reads DTGVSQNPRHKITKRGQNVTFRCDPISEHNRLYWYRQTLGQGPEFLTYFQNEAQLEKSRLLSDRFSAERPKGSFSTLEIQRTEQGDSAMYLCASSSRGAEAFFGQGTRLTVV.

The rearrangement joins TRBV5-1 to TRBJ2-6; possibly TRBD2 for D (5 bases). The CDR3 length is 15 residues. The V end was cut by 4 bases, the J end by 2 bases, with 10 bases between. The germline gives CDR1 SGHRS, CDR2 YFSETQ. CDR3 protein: CASSDVGAGANVLTF. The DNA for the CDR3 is TGCGCCAGCAGCGACGTGGGAGCTGGGGCCAACGTCCTGACTTTC.

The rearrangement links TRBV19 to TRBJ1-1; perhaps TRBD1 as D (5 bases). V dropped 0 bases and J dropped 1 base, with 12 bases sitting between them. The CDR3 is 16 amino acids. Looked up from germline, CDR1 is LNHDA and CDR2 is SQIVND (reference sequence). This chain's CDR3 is CASSIDGAGTNTEAFF. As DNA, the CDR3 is TGTGCCAGTAGTATAGATGGGGCGGGGACGAACACTGAAGCTTTCTTT.

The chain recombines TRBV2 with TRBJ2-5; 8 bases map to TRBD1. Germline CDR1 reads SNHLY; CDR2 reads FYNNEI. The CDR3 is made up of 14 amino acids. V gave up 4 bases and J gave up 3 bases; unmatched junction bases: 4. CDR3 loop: CASSVGQGKETQYF. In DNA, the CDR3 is TGTGCCAGCAGTGTAGGACAGGGAAAAGAGACCCAGTACTTC.

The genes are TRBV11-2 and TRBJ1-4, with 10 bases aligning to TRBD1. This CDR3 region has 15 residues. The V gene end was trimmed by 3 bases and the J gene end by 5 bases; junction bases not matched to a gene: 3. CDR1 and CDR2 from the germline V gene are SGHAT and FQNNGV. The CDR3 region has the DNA TGTGCCAGCAGCTTTACGACAGGGGGCAATGAAAAACTGTTTTTT. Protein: CASSFTTGGNEKLFF.

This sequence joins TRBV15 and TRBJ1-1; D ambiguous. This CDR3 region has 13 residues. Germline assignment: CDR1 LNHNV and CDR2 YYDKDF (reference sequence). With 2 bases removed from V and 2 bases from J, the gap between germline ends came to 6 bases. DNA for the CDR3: TGTGCCACCAGCAGAATGGTAAACACTGAAGCTTTCTTT. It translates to CATSRMVNTEAFF.

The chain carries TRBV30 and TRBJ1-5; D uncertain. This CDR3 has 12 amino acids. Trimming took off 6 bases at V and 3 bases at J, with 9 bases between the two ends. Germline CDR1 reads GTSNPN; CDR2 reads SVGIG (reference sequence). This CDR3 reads CACGGVNQPQHF. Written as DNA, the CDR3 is TGTGCCTGTGGAGGTGTCAATCAGCCCCAGCATTTT.

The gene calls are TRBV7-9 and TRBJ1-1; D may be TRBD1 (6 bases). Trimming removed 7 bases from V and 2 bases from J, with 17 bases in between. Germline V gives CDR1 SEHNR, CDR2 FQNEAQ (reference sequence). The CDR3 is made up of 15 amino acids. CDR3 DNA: TGTGCCAGCACCCCCGGGGCGGGGGCCAACACTGAAGCTTTCTTT. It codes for CASTPGAGANTEAFF.

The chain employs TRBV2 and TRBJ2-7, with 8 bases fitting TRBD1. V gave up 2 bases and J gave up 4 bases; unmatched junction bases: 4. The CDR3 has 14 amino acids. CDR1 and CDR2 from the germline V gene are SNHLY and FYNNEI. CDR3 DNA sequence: TGTGCCAGCAGTGAAAGCAGGACAGGGTACGAGCAGTACTTC. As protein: CASSESRTGYEQYF.

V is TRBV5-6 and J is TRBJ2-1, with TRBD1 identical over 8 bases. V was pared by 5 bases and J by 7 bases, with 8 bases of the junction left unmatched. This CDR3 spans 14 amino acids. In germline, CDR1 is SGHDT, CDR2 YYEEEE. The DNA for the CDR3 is TGTGCCAGCAGTCCCCCGGACAGGGCTAATGAGCAGTTCTTC. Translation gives CASSPPDRANEQFF.

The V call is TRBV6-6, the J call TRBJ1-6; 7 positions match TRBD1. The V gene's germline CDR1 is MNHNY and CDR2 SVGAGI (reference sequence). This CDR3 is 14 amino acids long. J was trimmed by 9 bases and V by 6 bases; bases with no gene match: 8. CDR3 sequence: CASRGDRDSSPLHF. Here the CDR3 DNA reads TGTGCCAGCAGGGGCGACAGGGATTCTTCACCCCTCCACTTT.

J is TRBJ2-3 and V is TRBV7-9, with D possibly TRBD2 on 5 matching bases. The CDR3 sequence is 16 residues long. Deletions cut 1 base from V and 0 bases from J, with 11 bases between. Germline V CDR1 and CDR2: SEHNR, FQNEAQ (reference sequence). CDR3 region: CASSLVVRTSTDTQYF. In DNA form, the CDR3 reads TGTGCCAGCAGCTTAGTAGTCAGGACTAGCACAGATACGCAGTATTTT.

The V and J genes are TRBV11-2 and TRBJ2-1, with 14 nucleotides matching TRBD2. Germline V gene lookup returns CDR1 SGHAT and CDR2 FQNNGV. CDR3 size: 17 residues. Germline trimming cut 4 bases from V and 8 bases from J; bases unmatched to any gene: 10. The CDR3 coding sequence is TGTGCCAGCAGCTCATTGACTAGCGGGGGGGCTATGTATGAGCAGTTCTTC. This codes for CASSSLTSGGAMYEQFF.

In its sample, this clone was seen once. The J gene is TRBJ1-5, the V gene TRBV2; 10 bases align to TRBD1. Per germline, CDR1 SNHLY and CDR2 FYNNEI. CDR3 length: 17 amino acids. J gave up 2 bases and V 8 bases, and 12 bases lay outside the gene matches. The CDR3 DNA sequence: TGTGCCAGCCGATCCGGGACAGGGGAAGTAGGCAATCAGCCCCAGCATTTT. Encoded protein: CASRSGTGEVGNQPQHF. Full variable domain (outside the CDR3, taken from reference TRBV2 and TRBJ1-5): EPEVTQTPSHQVTQMGQEVILRCVPISNHLYFYWYRQILGQKVEFLVSFYNNEISEKSEIFDDQFSVERPDGSNFTLKIRSTKLEDSAMYFCASRSGTGEVGNQPQHFGDGTRLSIL.